The 7 T cell receptor beta chains listed next were all sequenced from one sample in a study of memory CD4+ T cells and cytomegalovirus serostatus. Here immunoSEQ multiplex PCR was the method, and the copy in TCRdb shows in-frame clones only, minus some. Here the sample spans tens of thousands of clones, around 76% being singletons. Single viable CD3+CD4+CD8-CD45RO+ cells were sorted as the memory CD4+ T cells. Material: memory CD4+ T cells from blood. Receptor source: an adult in good health and CMV-seropositive.

The rearrangement links TRBV11-2 to TRBJ1-5; D unresolved. V shed 4 bases and J shed 6 bases, with 10 bases lying between them. Germline CDR1 reads SGHAT; CDR2 reads FQNNGV. The CDR3 spans 13 residues. Written as DNA, the CDR3 is TGTGCCAGCAGCTATGGGGTTGGTCAGCCCCAGCATTTT. As protein: CASSYGVGQPQHF. Variable domain in full (rest from reference TRBV11-2 and TRBJ1-5): EAGVAQSPRYKIIEKRQSVAFWCNPISGHATLYWYQQILGQGPKLLIQFQNNGVVDDSQLPKDRFSAERLKGVDSTLKIQPAKLEDSAVYLCASSYGVGQPQHFGDGTRLSIL.

DNA of the CDR3: TGTGCCATCAGTGATGGGGTGACAGGGGTTCGGGGCTACACCTTC. This encodes CAISDGVTGVRGYTF. The chain is built from TRBV10-3 and TRBJ1-2; 8 nucleotides line up with TRBD1. This CDR3 has 15 amino acids. The J segment lost 8 bases and the V segment lost 3 bases, leaving 11 bases of the junction unmatched. Germline V gene data show CDR1 as ENHRY and CDR2 as SYGVKD.

The CDR3 coding sequence is TGTGCCAGCAGTCTTTCCGGGGGGTTCAATCAGCCCCAGCATTTT. As protein: CASSLSGGFNQPQHF. The chain links TRBV27 to TRBJ1-5; D perhaps matches TRBD1 (5 bases). CDR1 is MNHEY, CDR2 SMNVEV, per germline (reference sequence). This CDR3 is 15 amino acids long. The V end was cut by 5 bases, the J end by 3 bases, with 14 bases between.

The J gene is TRBJ2-7, the V gene TRBV5-6; maybe TRBD1 (7 bases). V was shortened by 2 bases and J by 3 bases, with 12 bases between the two germline ends. This CDR3 has 14 amino acids. Germline values: CDR1 SGHDT, CDR2 YYEEEE. CDR3 in amino acids: CASSLRQGGYEQYF. The DNA of the CDR3 is TGTGCCAGCAGCTTACGCCAGGGGGGCTACGAGCAGTACTTC.

This sequence joins TRBV11-2 and TRBJ2-3, with D possibly matching TRBD2 (6 bases). Per the germline V gene, CDR1 is SGHAT and CDR2 is FQNNGV. Trimming shortened V by 8 bases and J by 6 bases, and 15 bases separated the two germline ends. The CDR3 consists of 13 residues. CDR3 region: CASLGLTQDTQYF. CDR3 bases: TGTGCCAGCCTCGGACTAACCCAGGATACGCAGTATTTT.

This chain connects TRBV28 to TRBJ1-4, with 7 bases that match TRBD1. The junction had 4 bases not matched to a gene; V was cut back by 5 bases and J by 4 bases. Germline values: CDR1 MDHEN, CDR2 SYDVKM. This CDR3 contains 14 residues. CDR3 residues: CASSQDRSNEKLFF. The DNA of the CDR3 is TGTGCCAGCAGTCAGGACAGGAGTAATGAAAAACTGTTTTTT.

The chain links TRBV4-2 to TRBJ2-7; TRBD2 matches at 9 bases. In germline, CDR1 is LGHNA, CDR2 YNFKEQ. With V trimmed by 2 bases and J by 6 bases, 17 bases remained unmatched. The CDR3 sequence is 18 residues long. CDR3 in DNA: TGTGCCAGCAGCCAATCAGTAGACCCCCTAGCGGGGATACGCGAGCAGTACTTC. It codes for CASSQSVDPLAGIREQYF.